This T cell receptor beta chain originates from a study of monozygotic twins with inflammatory bowel disease (dated by TCRdb to between 2019 and 2020). About the investigation overall: A total of roughly 28 monozygotic twin pairs were included in the full study, comprising nine German pairs (four IBD-concordant, five IBD-discordant) and 19 IBD-discordant Danish pairs. Within discordant pairs, disease-associated traits were sought mainly by comparing IBD patients with their genetically identical healthy co-twins. Each individual had, on average, about 151 000 unique TCRalpha sequences and 181 000 unique TCRbeta sequences available for analysis. Study-wide findings and limitations: No single strong signal or clonotype linked to IBD turned up in the results, so the idea that one exists was not supported. Repertoire similarity did not differ between concordant and discordant twins, which could be due to limited statistical power. Background noise and inter-individual variability may have been introduced into the repertoires by the differing immunosuppressive treatments among patients. Different T cell subtypes could not be distinguished in the analysis. Compared with healthy twins, IBD patients shared fewer clonotypes with other individuals, and the difference was most pronounced in patients with signs of disease activity. TCRbeta repertoire diversity, by inverse Simpson index, was decreased in IBD patients compared with their healthy co-twins.

From each donor, an approximately 2.5 ml peripheral blood sample was collected into PAXgene tubes and stored at -80 degrees C. Without any T cell sorting, total RNA was extracted from whole blood using the PAXgene blood miRNA kit on an automated QIAcube. Peripheral blood from monozygotic twin pairs concordant or discordant for inflammatory bowel disease was subjected to deep TCRalpha and TCRbeta repertoire profiling with unique molecular barcoding. Smoking habits were recorded for all twin pairs, and individuals were classified as current, former or never smokers. Libraries were prepared through 5' RACE. Each TCR library was prepared from roughly 3.5 ug of total RNA. For each sample, cDNA synthesis with SMARTScribe reverse transcriptase was split into eight separate reactions. During cDNA synthesis, template switching was used to introduce unique molecular identifiers that contained a 6-nucleotide sample barcode. Amplification of TCRalpha and TCRbeta cDNA involved two nested PCRs of around 15 and 9 cycles, and each PCR was followed by bead purification. Before amplification, the cDNA was treated with uracil DNA-glycosylase and purified using the QIAquick PCR purification kit. The second PCR added Illumina TruSeq-compatible adapters along with sample-specific barcodes. Library quality and concentration were assessed using TapeStation and Qubit, and 4.5 to 5.5 ng of each library was pooled. The pooled libraries were sequenced with 2 x 100 bp reads and custom sequencing primers on an Illumina HiSeq2500 single-index Rapid Run. Processing in the source paper ran as follows. MiGEC version 1.2.6 was used for UMI-based consensus assembly, which corrected PCR and sequencing errors. MiXCR version 2.1.1 was used for V(D)J alignment, clonotype assembly and CDR3 extraction. To normalise gene usage, clonotype sharing and MAIT/NKT TCR abundance, the top 1000, 10 000 and 20 000 clonotypes in each sample were analysed. After downsampling to 27 000 UMIs, diversity was calculated as the inverse Simpson index using the vegan R package. Statistical testing used paired Mann-Whitney U tests on the discordant twin pairs and applied Benjamini-Hochberg correction for multiple testing. TCRdb reprocessed the reads and lists each CDR3 protein sequence as a single entry, with no DNA. The V and J calls come from TCRdb's annotation, not from the publication. The sample table on file contains about 300,000 distinct CDR3 sequences. The ten most abundant clones make up 5.5% to 6.5% of the sample.

About this clonotype: The antigen this receptor binds is unknown.

Spanning cysteine to phenylalanine, the CDR3 consists of 13 amino acids. DNA is not recorded here. The germline V gene supplies CDR1 KGHDR and CDR2 SFDVKD. Sequencing was carried out using blood. The receptor comes from a human donor with ulcerative colitis or Crohn's disease, or a healthy co-twin of an affected twin (not recorded which). The sequence links TRBV24-1 to TRBJ2-5. The CDR3 reads as follows: CATSDPNGETQYF.